The 22 T cell receptor beta chains below were found in one sample sequenced in a study of blood T cells in healthy people across ages. With a J-beta primer mix and a sample-barcoded 5' primer, a second PCR ran 7 to 11 cycles. One entry per CDR3 protein results from TCRdb running MiXCR on the 5' RACE reads. The sample consists of around 500,000 distinct CDR3 sequences, about 26% of them appearing once. These data are also associated with another study on T cells of mothers and their children.

The sequencing input was blood. These receptors were collected from a boy aged 2 to 10 in good health.

V usage is TRBV6-6 and J usage is TRBJ2-3; 7 nucleotides align to TRBD1. V shed 11 bases and J 0 bases; nucleotides not matched to a gene: 11. The germline V gene encodes CDR1 MNHNY and CDR2 SVGAGI (reference sequence). This CDR3 has 15 amino acids. The CDR3 bases are TGTGCCGCCTCCCGTACAGGGGCCAGCACAGATACGCAGTATTTT. Translating it yields CAASRTGASTDTQYF.

There are a few counts of this clonotype. The V call is TRBV5-1, the J call TRBJ2-6, with D unclear. V gave up 4 bases and J gave up 0 bases, with 8 bases separating them. CDR3 size: 15 residues. Per the germline V gene, CDR1 is SGHRS and CDR2 is YFSETQ. CDR3 nucleotide sequence: TGCGCCAGCAGCCAGGACGGCTCTGGGGCCAACGTCCTGACTTTC. Amino acid sequence: CASSQDGSGANVLTF.

The V gene is TRBV25-1, the J gene TRBJ2-5, with D uncertain. This CDR3 comprises 10 residues. Germline-derived CDR1 and CDR2 are MGHDK and SYGVNS. Deletions cut 8 bases from V and 6 bases from J, with 7 bases between. CDR3 nucleotides: TGTGCCAGCGGGTCTAAGACCCAGTACTTC. It is translated as CASGSKTQYF.

This clonotype was detected a few times. The chain carries TRBV6-5 and TRBJ2-6; the D gene is possibly TRBD2 (6 bases). Germline V gene sequence: CDR1 MNHEY, CDR2 SVGAGI. Deletions cut 5 bases from V and 0 bases from J, with 14 bases between. This CDR3 is built from 17 residues. CDR3 DNA: TGTGCCAGCAGTGCCGGGAGCCCAACCTCTGGGGCCAACGTCCTGACTTTC. It translates to CASSAGSPTSGANVLTF.

The chain joins TRBV29-1 to TRBJ2-1; possibly TRBD2 for D (6 bases). Trimming stripped 8 bases from V and 0 bases from J, with 14 bases between. CDR3 length: 14 residues. The V gene's germline CDR1 is SQVTM and CDR2 ANQGSEA. Here the CDR3 reads CSTTSWSSYNEQFF. The CDR3 coding sequence is TGCAGCACCACTAGCTGGAGCTCCTACAATGAGCAGTTCTTC.

The chain is built from TRBV20-1 and TRBJ1-1; D unclear. The ends were cut back, 1 base at V and 1 base at J, with 13 bases in the middle. This CDR3 has 15 residues. The germline CDR1 and CDR2 sequences are DFQATT and SNEGSKA (reference sequence). The CDR3 protein is CSARVWLETNTEAFF. CDR3 DNA: TGCAGTGCTAGAGTCTGGTTAGAGACGAACACTGAAGCTTTCTTT.

This clonotype has a handful of counts. The chain carries TRBV15 and TRBJ1-2; D is ambiguous. The CDR3 length is 14 residues. CDR1 is LNHNV, CDR2 YYDKDF, per germline (reference sequence). The V end lost 6 bases, the J end lost 5 bases, and 16 bases lay between the germline ends. CDR3 DNA: TGTGCCACCAGGAGCGCCCGGACTGCTTATGGCTACACCTTC. Its translation: CATRSARTAYGYTF.

For this clonotype: The CDR3 does not end in the conserved phenylalanine or tryptophan, so this is likely a read error. The rearrangement uses TRBV5-1 and TRBJ2-1; tentative D call: TRBD1 (6 bases). Germline CDR1 reads SGHRS; CDR2 reads YFSETQ. Trimming left V 4 bases short and J 6 bases short, with 17 bases between. There are 15 residues in the CDR3. CDR3 amino acids: CASSNGQSARNEQFL. Written as DNA, the CDR3 is TGCGCCAGCAGCAATGGACAGTCCGCTCGCAATGAGCAGTTCCTC.

This rearrangement joins TRBV27 to TRBJ2-2; 15 nucleotides align to TRBD2. The CDR3 has 22 residues. Germline CDR1 MNHEY, CDR2 SMNVEV (reference sequence). The J segment lost 6 bases and the V segment lost 0 bases, leaving 17 bases of the junction unmatched. Here the CDR3 reads CASSLSRGPWTSGGARPGELFF. CDR3 in DNA: TGTGCCAGCAGTTTATCTCGGGGGCCGTGGACTAGCGGGGGGGCACGTCCCGGGGAGCTGTTTTTT.

This clonotype was detected only a few times. This sequence joins TRBV29-1 and TRBJ1-2, with TRBD1 matching 9 bases. Trimming cost V 6 bases and J 6 bases; bases outside gene matches: 11. The CDR3 loop spans 14 amino acids. Germline V gene lookup returns CDR1 SQVTM and CDR2 ANQGSEA. The CDR3 reads CSVTGETGGNGYTF. Here the CDR3 DNA reads TGCAGCGTAACAGGAGAGACAGGGGGGAATGGCTACACCTTC.

The table lists this clonotype with a few counts. V is TRBV6-5 and J is TRBJ2-7; perhaps D is TRBD1 or TRBD2 (5 bases each). Germline V gene lookup returns CDR1 MNHEY and CDR2 SVGAGI. The CDR3 spans 15 residues. Trimming stripped 2 bases from V and 2 bases from J, with 13 bases between. CDR3 in DNA: TGTGCCAGCAGTTACAGGCCGGGACGGACCTACGAGCAGTACTTC. Encoded protein: CASSYRPGRTYEQYF.

The sample holds a few counts of this clonotype. In nucleotides, the CDR3 is TGTGCCAGCAGCCTGAGGATCGCCAACGTCCTGACTTTC. Translation: CASSLRIANVLTF. The chain carries TRBV11-2 and TRBJ2-6; D unclear. Germline CDR1 reads SGHAT; CDR2 reads FQNNGV. The CDR3 is 13 amino acids. V lost 5 bases to trimming and J lost 7 bases, with 9 bases between them.

On this clonotype: Relative to the germline gene, one junction end is altered; a read error may explain this. This sequence joins TRBV6-1 and TRBJ2-6; 7 bases are a match to TRBD1. The CDR3 covers 15 residues. Germline V gene sequence: CDR1 MNHNS, CDR2 SASEGT. The CDR3 nucleotides are TGTGCCAGCAGTAGACAGGGAACTGGGGCCAACGCCCTGACTTTC. This encodes CASSRQGTGANALTF.

This clonotype turned up a few times. V gene TRBV4-1 combines with J gene TRBJ1-2; D may be TRBD1 (5 bases). CDR3 size: 14 residues. The V and J ends lost 1 base and 4 bases respectively, with 10 bases between them. Germline assignment: CDR1 MGHRA and CDR2 YSYEKL. The CDR3: CASSQVGPGYGYTF. CDR3 DNA sequence: TGCGCCAGCAGCCAAGTGGGACCGGGCTATGGCTACACCTTC.

The CDR3 sequence: CASRVATDTQYF. CDR3 bases: TGTGCCAGCAGAGTAGCGACAGATACGCAGTATTTT. The chain is built from TRBV12-3 or TRBV12-4 and TRBJ2-3; D perhaps matches TRBD2 (5 bases). The CDR3 runs 12 residues. V was clipped by 6 bases and J by 3 bases, with 7 bases between them.

This chain links TRBV9 with TRBJ1-2; D possibly corresponds to TRBD1 (6 bases). The CDR3 has 12 residues. The V gene lost 6 bases and the J gene lost 4 bases, with 10 bases spanning the gap. Germline V CDR1 and CDR2: SGDLS, YYNGEE. As DNA, the CDR3 is TGTGCCAGCACCGGGACACTCTATGGCTACACCTTC. As protein: CASTGTLYGYTF.

A few counts support this clonotype. The V and J genes are TRBV3-1 and TRBJ2-5; 9 bases fit TRBD1. The J call is in doubt because the DNA end fits TRBJ2-1 better. The CDR3 consists of 14 residues. In germline, CDR1 is LGHDT, CDR2 YNNKEL (reference sequence). CDR3: CASSYYRGPNEQFF. The CDR3 DNA follows: TGTGCCAGCAGCTACTACAGGGGGCCCAATGAGCAGTTCTTC.

J is TRBJ1-2 and V is TRBV7-9, with D possibly being TRBD1 (5 bases). In germline, CDR1 is SEHNR, CDR2 FQNEAQ (reference sequence). V was trimmed by 5 bases and J by 8 bases, leaving 18 bases between them. This CDR3 is 14 amino acids long. CDR3 in DNA: TGTGCCAGCAGCCCGACCGCCAGGGTGGGAGGCTACACCTTC. This gives the protein CASSPTARVGGYTF.

The chain is built from TRBV7-9 and TRBJ1-2, with D tentatively TRBD1 (5 bases). The CDR3 consists of 14 residues. V was clipped by 3 bases and J by 0 bases, with 8 bases between them. From germline, CDR1 is SEHNR and CDR2 FQNEAQ (reference sequence). CDR3 sequence reads: CASSFGGTNYGYTF. CDR3 sequence (DNA): TGTGCCAGCAGCTTTGGGGGGACTAACTATGGCTACACCTTC.

The chain links TRBV4-3 to TRBJ1-4; D remains unclear. Trimming removed 0 bases from V and 3 bases from J, with 8 bases in between. Germline V gene sequence: CDR1 LGHNA, CDR2 YSLEER. The CDR3 spans 15 residues. The CDR3 spells CASSQDNSPNEKLFF. The CDR3 DNA reads TGCGCCAGCAGCCAAGATAACAGTCCTAATGAAAAACTGTTTTTT.

As DNA, the CDR3 is TGTGCCAGCAGCTTAGATTTAGGTAACGAGCAGTACTTC. Amino acids: CASSLDLGNEQYF. This rearrangement joins TRBV13 to TRBJ2-7; D unclear. This CDR3 comprises 13 residues. V was trimmed by 1 base and J by 5 bases, leaving 9 bases between them. CDR1 and CDR2 from the germline V gene are PRHDT and FYEKMQ (reference sequence).

The V and J genes are TRBV4-1 and TRBJ2-1; TRBD2 aligns across 10 bases. The DNA end favors TRBJ2-5, so the J call may be wrong. Germline V CDR1 and CDR2: MGHRA, YSYEKL. This CDR3 contains 16 residues. The CDR3 protein is CASSLSSGGPEETQYF. In DNA, the CDR3 is TGCGCCAGCAGCCTGAGTAGCGGGGGGCCCGAAGAGACCCAGTACTTC.